A single sample gave rise to the 12 T cell receptor beta chains below, sequenced in a study of T cells in Graves' hyperthyroidism and ophthalmopathy. The TCR beta CDR3 regions underwent amplification using RNA transcripts as the source. Using the HTBI primer set, a first-round RT-PCR was run on the TCR CDR3. MiXCR, run by TCRdb on the multiplex PCR reads, gives a single entry per CDR3 protein. The sample has around 720,000 distinct CDR3 sequences; roughly 32% are singletons. Source material: blood. The source is a woman aged 40 to 49 with Graves' hyperthyroidism.

The chain carries TRBV5-1 and TRBJ1-1; D gene unclear. With 1 base removed from V and 3 bases from J, the gap between germline ends came to 13 bases. CDR3 length: 15 amino acids. Germline V gives CDR1 SGHRS, CDR2 YFSETQ. The CDR3 here is CASSLKEAGHTEAFF. CDR3 sequence (DNA): TGCGCCAGCAGCTTGAAAGAGGCCGGCCACACTGAAGCTTTCTTT.

This clonotype has only a few counts. The gene calls are TRBV10-1 and TRBJ2-3; D gene unclear. The CDR3 runs 12 residues. Germline V lookup: CDR1 WNHNN, CDR2 SYGVQD (reference sequence). V lost 5 bases, J lost 2 bases, and 5 bases lay in between. In nucleotides, the CDR3 is TGCGCCAGCAGTCGCTACACAGATACGCAGTATTTT. This sequence encodes CASSRYTDTQYF.

In its sample, this clonotype was seen a few times. The chain recombines TRBV19 with TRBJ1-1; weak D call: TRBD1 (6 bases). The CDR3 runs 16 residues. The germline V gene has CDR1 LNHDA and CDR2 SQIVND (reference sequence). V was shortened by 6 bases and J by 0 bases, with 17 bases between the two germline ends. The CDR3 sequence: CASSQTGTLMNTEAFF. DNA of the CDR3: TGTGCCAGTAGCCAGACCGGGACACTGATGAACACTGAAGCTTTCTTT.

V and J are TRBV19 and TRBJ1-4, with unresolved D. Germline V gene sequence: CDR1 LNHDA, CDR2 SQIVND (reference sequence). The V gene lost 11 bases and the J gene lost 5 bases, with 15 bases spanning the gap. The CDR3 extends over 13 amino acids. The CDR3 region is CAWTPRGNEKLFF. The CDR3 DNA reads as TGTGCCTGGACCCCTCGGGGAAATGAAAAACTGTTTTTT.

The V and J genes are TRBV30 and TRBJ2-5, with TRBD2 matching 14 bases. The length of the CDR3 is 14 residues. Germline V gene lookup returns CDR1 GTSNPN and CDR2 SVGIG (reference sequence). The chain's CDR3 is CATGTSGSQETQYF. The CDR3 coding sequence is TGTGCAACCGGGACTAGCGGGAGTCAAGAGACCCAGTACTTC.

The V gene is TRBV7-9, the J gene TRBJ1-1, with a tentative D call TRBD1 (5 bases). Trimming pared 8 bases from V and 0 bases from J, leaving 22 bases between. The CDR3 totals 17 residues. Germline V CDR1 and CDR2: SEHNR, FQNEAQ (reference sequence). The CDR3 region has the DNA TGTGCCAGCGGCCCCCGTCGCCCCGGGACCTTGAACACTGAAGCTTTCTTT. It is translated as CASGPRRPGTLNTEAFF.

V usage is TRBV5-8 and J usage is TRBJ1-6; D gene unclear. The V gene's germline CDR1 is SGHTS and CDR2 YDEGEE. V lost 1 base and J lost 4, with 12 bases in between. This CDR3 spans 16 amino acids. The CDR3 DNA sequence: TGTGCCAGCAGCTTGACTCCCGACGCGTATAATTCACCCCTCCACTTT. It codes for CASSLTPDAYNSPLHF.

The chain links TRBV13 to TRBJ2-6; 8 nucleotides align to TRBD1. V dropped 3 bases and J dropped 0; count of bases not matched to a gene: 10. CDR1 is PRHDT, CDR2 FYEKMQ, per germline (reference sequence). The CDR3 extends over 19 amino acids. The CDR3 DNA sequence: TGTGCCAGCAGCTTCAGCCGGGACAGGCTGAACTCTGGGGCCAACGTCCTGACTTTC. This sequence encodes CASSFSRDRLNSGANVLTF.

Concerning this clonotype itself: One end of the junction varies from germline; a read error may be responsible. This sequence joins TRBV7-9 and TRBJ2-2; D call uncertain. Germline CDR1 is SEHNR and CDR2 is FQNEAQ (reference sequence). This CDR3 is 17 amino acids long. CDR3 sequence: CASSQDRSRINTGELFF. CDR3 coding DNA: TGCGCCAGCAGCCAAGATCGGAGCAGGATAAACACCGGGGAGCTGTTTTTT.

At least ten counts were recorded for this clonotype. The chain combines TRBV29-1 with TRBJ1-1, with a possible D match to TRBD1 (5 bases). V was shortened by 3 bases and J by 3 bases, with 11 bases between the two germline ends. The CDR3 sequence is 13 residues long. Germline CDR1 SQVTM, CDR2 ANQGSEA. As DNA, the CDR3 is TGCAGCGTTGACGCCAGGGAGGACACTGAAGCTTTCTTT. Its translation is CSVDAREDTEAFF.

The chain links TRBV6-1 to TRBJ2-7; TRBD1 matches at 9 bases. CDR1 is MNHNS, CDR2 SASEGT, per germline. The CDR3 has 15 amino acids. Unmatched junction bases numbered 9, after V lost 7 bases and J lost 2 bases. Here the CDR3 DNA reads TGTGCCAGCAAGCTCTGGGGACAGGGCACCTACGAGCAGTACTTC. This encodes CASKLWGQGTYEQYF.

This clonotype was picked up many times. The rearrangement uses TRBV12-3 or TRBV12-4 and TRBJ1-2; 7 bases are a match to TRBD1. V dropped 6 bases and J dropped 3; count of bases not matched to a gene: 7. This CDR3 contains 14 residues. The CDR3 DNA reads as TGTGCCAGCAGCCCCTACGGGACAGACTATGGCTACACCTTC. Its translation: CASSPYGTDYGYTF.